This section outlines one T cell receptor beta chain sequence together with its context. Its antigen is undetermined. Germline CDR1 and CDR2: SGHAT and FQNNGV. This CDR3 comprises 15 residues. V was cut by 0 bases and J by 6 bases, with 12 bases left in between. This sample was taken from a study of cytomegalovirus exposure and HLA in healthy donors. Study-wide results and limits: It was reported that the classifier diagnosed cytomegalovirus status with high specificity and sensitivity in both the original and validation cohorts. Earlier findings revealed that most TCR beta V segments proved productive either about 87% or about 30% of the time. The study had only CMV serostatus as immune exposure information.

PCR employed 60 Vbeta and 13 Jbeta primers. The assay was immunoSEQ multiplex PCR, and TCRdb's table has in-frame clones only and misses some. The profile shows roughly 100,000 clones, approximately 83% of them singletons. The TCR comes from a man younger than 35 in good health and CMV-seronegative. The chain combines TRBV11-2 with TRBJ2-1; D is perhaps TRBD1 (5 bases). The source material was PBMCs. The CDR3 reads CASSLDPGISNEQFF. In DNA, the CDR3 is TGTGCCAGCAGCTTAGATCCAGGGATTTCCAATGAGCAGTTCTTC.